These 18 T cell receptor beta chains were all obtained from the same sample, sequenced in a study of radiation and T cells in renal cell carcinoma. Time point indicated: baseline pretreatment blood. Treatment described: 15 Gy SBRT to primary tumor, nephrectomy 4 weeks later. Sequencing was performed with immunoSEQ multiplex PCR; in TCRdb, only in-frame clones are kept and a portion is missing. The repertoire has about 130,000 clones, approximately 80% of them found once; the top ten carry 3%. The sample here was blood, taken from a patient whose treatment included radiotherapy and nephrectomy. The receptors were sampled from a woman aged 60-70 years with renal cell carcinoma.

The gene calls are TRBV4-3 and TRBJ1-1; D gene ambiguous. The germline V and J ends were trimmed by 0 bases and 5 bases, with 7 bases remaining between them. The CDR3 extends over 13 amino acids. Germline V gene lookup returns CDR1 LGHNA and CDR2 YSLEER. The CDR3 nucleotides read TGCGCCAGCAGCCAAGACCCCCAAACTGAAGCTTTCTTT. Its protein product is CASSQDPQTEAFF.

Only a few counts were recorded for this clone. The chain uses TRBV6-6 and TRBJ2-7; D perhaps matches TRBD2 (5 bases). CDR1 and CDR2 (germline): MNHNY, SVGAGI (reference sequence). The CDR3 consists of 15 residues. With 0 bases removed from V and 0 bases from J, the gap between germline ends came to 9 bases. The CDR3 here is CASSYSIAYSYEQYF. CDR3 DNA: TGTGCCAGCAGTTACTCCATAGCGTACTCCTACGAGCAGTACTTC.

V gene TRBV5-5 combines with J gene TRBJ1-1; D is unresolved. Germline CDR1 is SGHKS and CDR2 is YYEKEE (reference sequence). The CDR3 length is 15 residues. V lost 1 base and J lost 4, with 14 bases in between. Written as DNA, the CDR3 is TGTGCCAGCAGCTTGACACTAGGGTCGGGCACTGAAGCTTTCTTT. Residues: CASSLTLGSGTEAFF.

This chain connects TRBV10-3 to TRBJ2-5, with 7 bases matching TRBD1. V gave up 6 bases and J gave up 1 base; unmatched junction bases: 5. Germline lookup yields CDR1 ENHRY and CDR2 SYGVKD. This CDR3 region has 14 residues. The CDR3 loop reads CAISRGTVQETQYF. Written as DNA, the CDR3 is TGTGCCATCAGCAGAGGGACAGTCCAAGAGACCCAGTACTTC.

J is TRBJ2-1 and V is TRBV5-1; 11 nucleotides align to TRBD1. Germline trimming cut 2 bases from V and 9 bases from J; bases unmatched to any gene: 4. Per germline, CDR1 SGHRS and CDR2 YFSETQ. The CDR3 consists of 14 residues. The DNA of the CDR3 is TGCGCCAGCAGCTTCCGGGACAGGGGGAGTGAGCAGTTCTTC. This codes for CASSFRDRGSEQFF.

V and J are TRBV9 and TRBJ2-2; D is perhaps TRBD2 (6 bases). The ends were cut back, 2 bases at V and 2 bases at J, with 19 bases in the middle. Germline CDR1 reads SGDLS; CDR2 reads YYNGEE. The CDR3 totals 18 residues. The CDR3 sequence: CASSVGGGRGPNTGELFF. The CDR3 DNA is TGTGCCAGCAGCGTGGGAGGAGGAAGGGGACCAAACACCGGGGAGCTGTTTTTT.

DNA of the CDR3: TGTGCCTGGAGAGATCGAGGCGGGAACAATGAGCAGTTCTTC. Its translation: CAWRDRGGNNEQFF. V is TRBV30 and J is TRBJ2-1; weak D call: TRBD2 (6 bases). V gave up 3 bases and J gave up 5 bases, with 14 bases separating them. Germline CDR1 GTSNPN, CDR2 SVGIG (reference sequence). This CDR3 spans 14 amino acids.

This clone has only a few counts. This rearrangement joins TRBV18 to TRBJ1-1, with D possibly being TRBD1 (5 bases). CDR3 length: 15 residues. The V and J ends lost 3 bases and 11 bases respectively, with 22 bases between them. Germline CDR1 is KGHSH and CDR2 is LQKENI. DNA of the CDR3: TGTGCCAGCTCACCCCCGAGTGGGGGTCGGGGTGGTGCTTTCTTT. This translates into CASSPPSGGRGGAFF.

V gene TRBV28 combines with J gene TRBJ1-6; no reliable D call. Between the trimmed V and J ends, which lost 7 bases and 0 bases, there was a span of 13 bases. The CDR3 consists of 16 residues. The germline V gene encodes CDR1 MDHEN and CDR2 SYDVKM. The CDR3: CASTPESSSYNSPLHF. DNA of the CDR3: TGTGCCAGCACCCCGGAAAGTAGCTCCTATAATTCACCCCTCCACTTT.

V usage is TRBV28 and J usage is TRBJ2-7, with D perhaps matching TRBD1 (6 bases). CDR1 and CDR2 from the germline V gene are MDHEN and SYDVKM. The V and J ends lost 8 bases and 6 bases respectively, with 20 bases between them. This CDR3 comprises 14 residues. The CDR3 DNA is TGTGCCAGCGGACAGTCGCTCAAGTTTGTCGAGCAGTACTTC. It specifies CASGQSLKFVEQYF.

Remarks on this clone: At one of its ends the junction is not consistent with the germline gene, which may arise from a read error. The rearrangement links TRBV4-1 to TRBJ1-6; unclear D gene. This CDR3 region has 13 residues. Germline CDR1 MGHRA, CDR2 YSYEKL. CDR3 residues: CASSQELTRASTF. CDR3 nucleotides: TGCGCCAGCAGCCAAGAGTTAACTAGGGCCTCCACCTTT.

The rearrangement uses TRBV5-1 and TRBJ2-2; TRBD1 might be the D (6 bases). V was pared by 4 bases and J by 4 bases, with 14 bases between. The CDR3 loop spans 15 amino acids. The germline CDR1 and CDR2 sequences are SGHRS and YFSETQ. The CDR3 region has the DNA TGCGCCAGCAGCCGGGAAGGACAGTTCACCGGGGAGCTGTTTTTT. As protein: CASSREGQFTGELFF.

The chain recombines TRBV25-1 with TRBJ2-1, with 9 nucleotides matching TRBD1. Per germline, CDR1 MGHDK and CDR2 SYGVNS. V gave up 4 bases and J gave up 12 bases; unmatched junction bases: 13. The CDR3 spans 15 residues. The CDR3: CASSVQGTGPYGQFF. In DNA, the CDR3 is TGTGCCAGCAGTGTTCAAGGGACAGGGCCCTACGGGCAGTTCTTC.

CDR3 DNA: TGTGCCAGCAGTGGCCCACAGCGGGCTTTCTTT. Protein: CASSGPQRAFF. This rearrangement joins TRBV28 to TRBJ1-1, with D hard to call. Germline CDR1 reads MDHEN; CDR2 reads SYDVKM. Trimming left V 5 bases short and J 11 bases short, with 12 bases between. This CDR3 comprises 11 residues.

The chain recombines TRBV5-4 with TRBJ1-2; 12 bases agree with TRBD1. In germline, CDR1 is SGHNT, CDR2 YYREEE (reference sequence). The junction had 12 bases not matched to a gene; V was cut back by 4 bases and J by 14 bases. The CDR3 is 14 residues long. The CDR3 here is CASSRDGTGGGRTF. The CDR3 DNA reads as TGTGCCAGCAGCCGGGACGGGACAGGGGGCGGAAGGACCTTC.

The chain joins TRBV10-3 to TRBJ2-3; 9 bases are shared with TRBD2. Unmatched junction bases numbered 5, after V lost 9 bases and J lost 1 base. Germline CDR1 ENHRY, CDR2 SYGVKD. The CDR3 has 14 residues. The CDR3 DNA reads TGTGCCATAGCATGGACTAGCGGCACAGATACGCAGTATTTT. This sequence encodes CAIAWTSGTDTQYF.

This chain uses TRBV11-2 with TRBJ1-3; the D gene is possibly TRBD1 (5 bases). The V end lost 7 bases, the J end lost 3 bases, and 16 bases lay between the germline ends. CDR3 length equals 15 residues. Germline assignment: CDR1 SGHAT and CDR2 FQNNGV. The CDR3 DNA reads TGTGCCAGCAACCTACCCGGGGGGGATGGAAACACCATATATTTT. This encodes CASNLPGGDGNTIYF.

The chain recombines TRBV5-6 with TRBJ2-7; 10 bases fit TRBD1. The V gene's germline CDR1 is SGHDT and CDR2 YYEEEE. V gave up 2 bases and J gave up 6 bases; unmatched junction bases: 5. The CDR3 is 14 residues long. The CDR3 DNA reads TGTGCCAGCAGCTTCGGGACAGGGGTGGCCGAGCAGTACTTC. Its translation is CASSFGTGVAEQYF.